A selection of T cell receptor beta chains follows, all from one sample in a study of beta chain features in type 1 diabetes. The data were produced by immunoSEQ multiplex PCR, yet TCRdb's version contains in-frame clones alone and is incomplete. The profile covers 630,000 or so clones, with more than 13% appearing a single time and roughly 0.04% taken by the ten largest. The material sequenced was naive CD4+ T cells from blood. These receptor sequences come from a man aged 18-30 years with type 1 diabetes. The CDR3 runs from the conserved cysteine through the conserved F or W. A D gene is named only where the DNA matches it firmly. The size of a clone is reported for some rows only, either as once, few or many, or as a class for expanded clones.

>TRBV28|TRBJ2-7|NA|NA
CASSSYIPGSYEQYF
TGTGCCAGCAGTTCCTACATTCCTGGATCCTACGAGCAGTACTTC
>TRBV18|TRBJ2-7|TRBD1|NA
CASSLGQGKDYEQYF
TGTGCCAGCTCACTAGGACAGGGGAAGGACTACGAGCAGTACTTC
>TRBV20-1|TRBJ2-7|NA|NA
CSGGVYEQYF
TGCAGTGGCGGAGTTTACGAGCAGTACTTC
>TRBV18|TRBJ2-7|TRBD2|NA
CASSGVLAASSYEQYF
TGTGCCAGCTCAGGGGTGCTAGCGGCGAGCTCCTACGAGCAGTACTTC
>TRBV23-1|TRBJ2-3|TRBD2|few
CASSQSPRTRPRTDTQYF
TGCGCCAGCAGTCAATCTCCCCGGACTAGGCCACGCACAGATACGCAGTATTTT
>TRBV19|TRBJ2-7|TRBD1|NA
CASSKTGGGPAREQYF
TGTGCCAGTAGTAAGACAGGGGGTGGCCCCGCGCGGGAGCAGTACTTC
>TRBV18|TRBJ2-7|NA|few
CASSPSSVSSYEQYF
TGTGCCAGCTCACCCTCCAGTGTGAGCTCCTACGAGCAGTACTTC
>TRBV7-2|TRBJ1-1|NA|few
CASSLQGLNTEAFF
TGTGCCAGCAGCTTACAGGGACTGAACACTGAAGCTTTCTTT
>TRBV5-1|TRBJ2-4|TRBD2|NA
CASSPRTSGSSTAKNIQYF
TGCGCCAGCAGCCCAAGGACTAGCGGGAGCTCAACGGCCAAAAACATTCAGTACTTC
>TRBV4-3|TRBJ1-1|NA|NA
CASSRGREYNTEAFF
TGCGCCAGCAGCCGGGGCAGGGAATACAACACTGAAGCTTTCTTT
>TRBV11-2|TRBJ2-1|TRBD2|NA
CASSGGLAGANEQFF
TGTGCCAGCAGCGGGGGACTAGCGGGAGCGAATGAGCAGTTCTTC
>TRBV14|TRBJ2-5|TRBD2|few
CASSRPWASGQETQYF
TGTGCCAGCAGCCGCCCTTGGGCTAGCGGCCAAGAGACCCAGTACTTC
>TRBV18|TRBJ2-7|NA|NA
CASSPRAGYEQYF
TGTGCCAGCTCACCTCGAGCCGGGTACGAGCAGTACTTC
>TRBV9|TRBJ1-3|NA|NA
CASSVGQLFSGNTIYF
TGTGCCAGCAGCGTAGGGCAGCTGTTCTCTGGAAACACCATATATTTT
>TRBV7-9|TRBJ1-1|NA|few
CASSLVGTGRTEAFF
TGTGCCAGCAGTCTAGTGGGGACGGGGAGGACTGAAGCTTTCTTT
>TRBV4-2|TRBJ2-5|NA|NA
CASSQERETQYF
TGTGCCAGCAGCCAAGAACGGGAGACCCAGTACTTC
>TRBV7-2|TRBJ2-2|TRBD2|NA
CASSFERERNTGELFF
TGTGCCAGCAGCTTTGAGCGGGAGAGGAACACCGGGGAGCTGTTTTTT
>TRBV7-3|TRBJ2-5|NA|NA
CASSLQGRQETQYF
TGTGCCAGCAGCTTACAGGGCAGACAAGAGACCCAGTACTTC
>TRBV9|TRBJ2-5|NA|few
CASSAPSGLTQETQYF
TGTGCCAGCAGCGCTCCCTCAGGGTTAACCCAAGAGACCCAGTACTTC
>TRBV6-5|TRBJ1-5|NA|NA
CASSEGQTNQPQHF
TGTGCCAGCAGTGAAGGGCAGACCAATCAGCCCCAGCATTTT
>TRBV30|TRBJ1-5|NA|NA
CAWSYSPNQPQHF
TGTGCCTGGAGTTACAGCCCAAATCAGCCCCAGCATTTT
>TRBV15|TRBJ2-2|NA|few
CATSSRISGGELFF
TGTGCCACCAGCAGCAGGATCAGCGGCGGGGAGCTGTTTTTT
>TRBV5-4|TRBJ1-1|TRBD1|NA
CASSRPGTGEAFF
TGTGCCAGCAGCCGGCCTGGGACAGGTGAAGCTTTCTTT
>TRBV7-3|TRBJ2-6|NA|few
CASSLSDASGANVLTF
TGTGCCAGCAGCCTCTCGGACGCCTCTGGGGCCAACGTCCTGACTTTC
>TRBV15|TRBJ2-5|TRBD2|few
CATSWEGTTTQYF
TGTGCCACCAGCTGGGAGGGGACCACGACCCAGTACTTC
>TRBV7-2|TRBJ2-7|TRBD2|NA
CASSPSGGSYEQYF
TGTGCCAGCAGCCCTAGCGGGGGCTCCTACGAGCAGTACTTC
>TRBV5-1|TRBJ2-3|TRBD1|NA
CASSLEGTGKHTQYF
TGCGCCAGCAGCTTGGAGGGGACAGGGAAGCATACGCAGTATTTT
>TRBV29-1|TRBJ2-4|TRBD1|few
CSVTSGTALNIQYF
TGCAGCGTTACTTCCGGGACAGCTTTAAACATTCAGTACTTC
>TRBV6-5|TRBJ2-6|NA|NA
CASSYPGSGANVLTF
TGTGCCAGCAGTTACCCGGGGAGTGGGGCCAACGTCCTGACTTTC
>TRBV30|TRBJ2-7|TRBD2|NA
CAWRISGGNYEQYF
TGTGCCTGGAGGATTAGCGGGGGGAACTACGAGCAGTACTTC
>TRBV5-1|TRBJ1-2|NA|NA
CASSPLDGRANYGYTF
TGCGCCAGCAGCCCCCTCGACGGACGCGCTAACTATGGCTACACCTTC
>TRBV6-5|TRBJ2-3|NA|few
CASSAFGIFTDTQYF
TGTGCCAGCAGTGCATTTGGGATTTTCACAGATACGCAGTATTTT
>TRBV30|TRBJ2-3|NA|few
CAWGPGLETDTQYF
TGTGCCTGGGGACCCGGGCTGGAGACAGATACGCAGTATTTT
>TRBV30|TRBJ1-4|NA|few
CAWSVKGANEKLFF
TGTGCCTGGAGTGTAAAAGGAGCTAATGAAAAACTGTTTTTT
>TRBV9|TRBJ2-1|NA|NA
CASSPARRIDNEQFF
TGTGCCAGCAGCCCCGCCCGACGGATTGACAATGAGCAGTTCTTC
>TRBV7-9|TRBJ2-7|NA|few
CASSLSAYEQYF
TGTGCCAGCAGCTTATCCGCCTACGAGCAGTACTTC
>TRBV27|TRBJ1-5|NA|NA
CASQEFYSNQPQHF
TGTGCCAGCCAAGAGTTTTATAGCAATCAGCCCCAGCATTTT
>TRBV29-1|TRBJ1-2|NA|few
CSVEGAPRGYTF
TGCAGCGTTGAGGGGGCTCCGAGGGGCTACACCTTC
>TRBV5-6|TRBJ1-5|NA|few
CASSSLVDQPQHF
TGTGCCAGCAGCTCCCTCGTAGATCAGCCCCAGCATTTT
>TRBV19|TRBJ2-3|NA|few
CASSITVRADTQYF
TGTGCCAGTAGTATAACGGTCAGGGCAGATACGCAGTATTTT
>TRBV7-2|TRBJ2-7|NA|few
CASSLTGQAYEQYF
TGTGCCAGCAGCTTAACGGGACAAGCCTACGAGCAGTACTTC